The following is a T cell receptor (beta chain) sequence with its context. The identical CDR3 is also encoded by other nucleotide sequences in the sample. This CDR3 has 13 amino acids. CDR1 and CDR2 from the germline V gene are MNHEY and SVGAGI. The junction had 4 bases not matched to a gene; V was cut back by 5 bases and J by 4 bases. This record comes from a study of blood T cell repertoires in COVID-19. Per the authors' pipeline: From reference gene primer amplification, estimates of nucleated cell counts were derived. Profiled with immunoSEQ multiplex PCR; TCRdb holds only in-frame clones, not every one. That table furnishes V, J and clone size, whereas the DNA furnished D and trimming. Among about 140,000 clones listed, about 80% were seen once.

The sequence was obtained from a woman aged 55-75 years with acute or convalescent COVID-19. Input material: peripheral blood. This sequence joins TRBV6-5 and TRBJ2-5; the match to TRBD2 covers 7 bases. The CDR3 is CASSPVAGETQYF. The CDR3 coding sequence is TGTGCCAGCAGTCCCGTAGCGGGAGAGACCCAGTACTTC.